This T cell receptor (beta chain) was documented in a study of a mutant IDH1 vaccine in newly diagnosed glioma. Looking at the study overall: Among treated patients, about 60% were male and about 40% female, and mean age was about 41 years.

Time point noted: baseline, week 1 (first vaccination visit). This sample's treatment: pre-vaccination baseline after standard-of-care therapy. The CDR3 extends over 13 amino acids. Germline CDR1 SGHNT, CDR2 YYREEE (reference sequence). The V gene lost 4 bases and the J gene lost 1 base, with 8 bases spanning the gap. Measured with immunoSEQ multiplex PCR; TCRdb has only the in-frame clones, and not every one. Found here are roughly 46,000 clones, roughly 85% of them singletons; the top ten hold about 2.5%. The rearrangement joins TRBV5-4 to TRBJ1-1; D remains unclear. The receptor's source is a middle-aged man with glioma. The sequencing here drew on PBMCs, taken from a glioma patient treated with radiotherapy, temozolomide or both. The CDR3 nucleotides are TGTGCCAGCAGCACGGACGGGAACACTGAAGCTTTCTTT. Residues: CASSTDGNTEAFF.